The T cell receptor (beta chain) under discussion was sequenced for a study of CD8 T cells in Susac syndrome. General observations from the study: Regarding the TCR sequencing and HLA analysis, the study admitted that a relatively small number of individuals were involved.

TCR beta was sequenced from blood CD8+ and CD4+ T cells. FACS enriched CD8+ TEMRA cells, while bulk CD8+ and CD4+ were negatively isolated. It was with random hexamers that roughly 0.5 to 1 ug RNA was reverse transcribed. It was immunoSEQ multiplex PCR that amplified TCR beta CDR3 across 54 Vbeta and 13 Jbeta. TCRdb recomputed calls from the immunoSEQ multiplex PCR reads with MiXCR, one row per CDR3 protein. There are approximately 70,000 distinct CDR3 sequences in the sample; under 96% occur only once, and roughly 0.11% lies in the top ten. This CDR3 is built from 15 residues. Germline CDR1 and CDR2: SSHAT and FNYEAQ (reference sequence). This clonotype was seen just once. What it binds is unknown. One end of the junction fails to match germline, which may point to a read error.

The source material was CD4+ T cells from PBMCs. This chain connects TRBV7-7 to TRBJ1-5; D is unclear. This sequence was found in a human donor with multiple sclerosis. CDR3 sequence: CASSLVRVPPQPQHF. The CDR3 DNA is TGTGCTAGCAGCTTAGTCCGGGTTCCGCCACAGCCCCAGCATTTT.